One sample yielded the 24 T cell receptor beta chains listed below, sequenced in a study of blood T cell repertoires in COVID-19 (dated by TCRdb to the early 2020s). Library preparation employed the immunoSEQ multiplex PCR assay. TCRdb provides this immuneACCESS table in a form limited to in-frame rearrangements. Some clones are lacking; in checked studies, under half of them reflect an unresolved V gene, and why the rest are absent is not known. This sample comprises 300,000 to 350,000 clones, 80% to 90% of them detected only once. The top ten clones comprise about 5% of the sample. The sample comprised PBMCs or T cells enriched from blood (not recorded which). The receptors derive from a man aged 30 to 45 who had recovered from COVID-19.

A single count supports this clone. The rearrangement uses TRBV15 and TRBJ1-2, with TRBD1 matching 7 bases. The CDR3 covers 13 residues. The junction had 7 bases not matched to a gene; V was cut back by 5 bases and J by 7 bases. From germline, CDR1 is LNHNV and CDR2 YYDKDF (reference sequence). CDR3 sequence: CATSLDRISGYTF. The CDR3 DNA sequence: TGTGCCACCAGCCTGGACAGGATAAGTGGCTACACCTTC.

The rearrangement joins TRBV21-1 to TRBJ1-5; the table's D call of TRBD1 was not tested on the DNA. TRBV21-1 is described as a pseudogene. The CDR3 covers 18 residues. The CDR3 region has the DNA TGTGCCAGCAGCAAAGATTTCAGGTCCCAGCTTAGCAATCAGCCCCAGCATTTT. It yields the protein CASSKDFRSQLSNQPQHF.

This clone came up once. The chain uses TRBV28 and TRBJ1-5, with D maybe TRBD1 (6 bases). In germline, CDR1 is MDHEN, CDR2 SYDVKM. Trimming stripped 6 bases from V and 0 bases from J, with 12 bases between. This CDR3 region has 15 residues. CDR3: CASRVTGYSNQPQHF. In nucleotides, the CDR3 is TGTGCCAGCAGGGTAACAGGGTATAGCAATCAGCCCCAGCATTTT.

The chain links TRBV4-1 to TRBJ2-7, with unresolved D. Germline V gene lookup returns CDR1 MGHRA and CDR2 YSYEKL. The length of the CDR3 is 16 residues. Deletions cut 0 bases from V and 0 bases from J, with 12 bases between. This CDR3 is CASSQESTGFSYEQYF. The DNA of the CDR3 is TGCGCCAGCAGCCAAGAATCGACGGGTTTCTCCTACGAGCAGTACTTC.

This sequence joins TRBV11-1 and TRBJ2-5, with a tentative D call TRBD1 (6 bases). Germline CDR1 SGHAT, CDR2 FQDESV (reference sequence). The germline V and J ends were trimmed by 1 base and 6 bases, with 15 bases remaining between them. The CDR3 runs 15 residues. This CDR3 reads CASSLDPQGFKTQYF. CDR3 bases: TGTGCCAGCAGCTTAGATCCCCAGGGGTTCAAGACCCAGTACTTC.

The chain is built from TRBV23-1 and TRBJ1-5; 10 bases map to TRBD1. TRBV23-1 is assigned to the ORF class and has an uncertain function. V shed 6 bases, J shed 7 bases, and the junction held 18 bases outside the gene matches. The CDR3 loop spans 18 amino acids. The CDR3 sequence: CASSTRDRGVHWGQPQHF. The CDR3 nucleotides read TGCGCCAGCAGCACCCGGGACAGGGGCGTGCACTGGGGGCAGCCCCAGCATTTT.

V is TRBV7-8 and J is TRBJ2-1; TRBD2 agrees at 7 bases. Germline trimming cut 1 base from V and 5 bases from J; bases unmatched to any gene: 17. The germline CDR1 and CDR2 sequences are SGHVS and FQNEAQ. The CDR3 covers 19 residues. The CDR3 nucleotides are TGTGCCAGCAGCTTAGATTCGAGACTAGCAGCGAGATTTAACAATGAGCAGTTCTTC. Translating gives CASSLDSRLAARFNNEQFF.

The chain carries TRBV7-9 and TRBJ1-6; D gene uncertain. Germline assignment: CDR1 SEHNR and CDR2 FQNEAQ (reference sequence). Trimming removed 3 bases at V and 6 bases at J, with 9 bases between. The CDR3 contains 14 residues. In DNA form, the CDR3 reads TGTGCCAGCAGCTTGAGGGATCTTAATTCACCCCTCCACTTT. It codes for CASSLRDLNSPLHF.

The chain links TRBV30 to TRBJ1-5, with 7 bases that match TRBD1. The CDR3 contains 14 residues. V was clipped by 4 bases and J by 6 bases; unmatched bases: 9. From germline, CDR1 is GTSNPN and CDR2 SVGIG (reference sequence). The CDR3 protein is CAWTPGQSSQPQHF. CDR3 DNA: TGTGCCTGGACCCCGGGACAGTCATCTCAGCCCCAGCATTTT.

A single count supports this clone. The chain joins TRBV7-8 to TRBJ2-5; 8 positions match TRBD1. This CDR3 has 14 residues. Germline lookup yields CDR1 SGHVS and CDR2 FQNEAQ. The V and J ends lost 5 bases and 5 bases, in that order; junction bases with no gene match: 7. This CDR3 reads CASSLTRGLETQYF. The DNA of the CDR3 is TGTGCCAGCAGCCTTACCAGGGGGCTCGAGACCCAGTACTTC.

The chain employs TRBV19 and TRBJ2-5, with a weak D call TRBD1 (6 bases). Trimming cost V 6 bases and J 1 base, with 15 bases left between them. The CDR3 spans 15 residues. Per germline, CDR1 LNHDA and CDR2 SQIVND (reference sequence). In DNA, the CDR3 is TGTGCCAGTAGACGAGGACAGATCCTCCAAGAGACCCAGTACTTC. As protein: CASRRGQILQETQYF.

The chain combines TRBV19 with TRBJ2-3; 10 nucleotides agree with TRBD2. This CDR3 spans 16 amino acids. V lost 6 bases and J lost 1; bases outside the gene matches: 7. Per the germline V gene, CDR1 is LNHDA and CDR2 is SQIVND (reference sequence). CDR3 sequence (DNA): TGTGCCAGTAGCACCTCTAGCGGGGGTGGCACAGATACGCAGTATTTT. Translation: CASSTSSGGGTDTQYF.

This sequence joins TRBV6-1 and TRBJ1-1, with TRBD1 as a possible D gene (5 bases). Germline CDR1 MNHNS, CDR2 SASEGT. V lost 3 bases and J lost 2, with 7 bases in between. The CDR3 runs 13 residues. CDR3 in amino acids: CASSDQGNTEAFF. DNA of the CDR3: TGTGCCAGCAGTGATCAGGGTAACACTGAAGCTTTCTTT.

The sample holds one count of this clone. The V and J genes are TRBV19 and TRBJ1-5; D unclear. The germline V gene has CDR1 LNHDA and CDR2 SQIVND (reference sequence). V was clipped by 1 base and J by 5 bases, with 9 bases between them. The CDR3 has 14 amino acids. The CDR3: CASSIVWQDQPQHF. The DNA for the CDR3 is TGTGCCAGTAGTATAGTTTGGCAGGATCAGCCCCAGCATTTT.

This clone was observed a single time. The chain joins TRBV5-5 to TRBJ2-3; D might be TRBD2 (6 bases). Germline V CDR1 and CDR2: SGHKS, YYEKEE (reference sequence). This CDR3 comprises 14 residues. With 0 bases removed from V and 2 bases from J, the gap between germline ends came to 7 bases. CDR3 protein: CASSLERVTDTQYF. CDR3 DNA sequence: TGTGCCAGCAGCTTGGAGCGGGTCACAGATACGCAGTATTTT.

This clone has a handful of counts. This sequence joins TRBV28 and TRBJ1-5; no definite D call. The CDR3 contains 13 residues. Trimming shortened V by 6 bases and J by 0 bases, and 6 bases separated the two germline ends. Per germline, CDR1 MDHEN and CDR2 SYDVKM. The CDR3 DNA follows: TGTGCCAGCAGCTCAGATAGCAATCAGCCCCAGCATTTT. As protein: CASSSDSNQPQHF.

The chain recombines TRBV7-9 with TRBJ2-1; 9 bases line up with TRBD1. The CDR3 sequence is 15 residues long. Trimming cost V 5 bases and J 2 bases; bases outside gene matches: 4. Germline-derived CDR1 and CDR2 are SEHNR and FQNEAQ (reference sequence). The CDR3: CASSVQGATYNEQFF. CDR3 nucleotide sequence: TGTGCCAGCAGCGTACAGGGGGCTACCTACAATGAGCAGTTCTTC.

This rearrangement joins TRBV4-2 to TRBJ1-2; no definite D call. The CDR3 totals 13 residues. V shed 4 bases and J shed 6 bases, with 12 bases lying between them. Germline-derived CDR1 and CDR2 are LGHNA and YNFKEQ. CDR3 amino acids: CASSRLGGNGYTF. CDR3 in DNA: TGTGCCAGCAGCCGGCTCGGAGGCAATGGCTACACCTTC.

There are a few counts of this clone. V gene TRBV6-2 or TRBV6-3 combines with J gene TRBJ2-1, with 11 nucleotides matching TRBD2. This CDR3 has 15 residues. With V trimmed by 3 bases and J by 7 bases, 5 bases remained unmatched. Germline V gene data show CDR1 as MNHEY and CDR2 as SVGEGT. The CDR3 region has the DNA TGTGCCAGCAGTTATGGTAGCGGGGGGGCAAATGAGCAGTTCTTC. Translating gives CASSYGSGGANEQFF.

The rearrangement links TRBV5-3 to TRBJ2-1, with TRBD1 as a possible D gene (5 bases). TRBV5-3 is noted as an ORF with a role that remains uncertain. CDR3 length: 15 residues. Trimming took off 4 bases at V and 0 bases at J, with 11 bases between the two ends. This CDR3 reads CARSDRQSSYNEQFF. In DNA, the CDR3 is TGTGCCAGAAGCGATCGACAGAGCTCCTACAATGAGCAGTTCTTC.

V and J are TRBV13 and TRBJ1-1, with 10 bases lining up with TRBD1. The CDR3 contains 14 residues. Trimming took 5 bases from V and 4 from J; bases not matched to a gene: 4. From germline, CDR1 is PRHDT and CDR2 FYEKMQ (reference sequence). The CDR3 DNA reads TGTGCCAGCAGCCACCGGGACAGGGGCACTGAAGCTTTCTTT. Residues: CASSHRDRGTEAFF.

The CDR3 DNA reads TGCAGCGTGCTAGGGGGTCGGGGCTATGGCTACACCTTC. This sequence encodes CSVLGGRGYGYTF. The V gene is TRBV29-1, the J gene TRBJ1-2; tentatively, D is TRBD1 (6 bases). Germline assignment: CDR1 SQVTM and CDR2 ANQGSEA. The CDR3 covers 13 residues. Trimming stripped 6 bases from V and 4 bases from J, with 15 bases between.

This sequence joins TRBV5-1 and TRBJ2-5; 7 nucleotides line up with TRBD2. This CDR3 is built from 15 residues. Germline V gene data show CDR1 as SGHRS and CDR2 as YFSETQ. Trimming cost V 4 bases and J 3 bases; bases outside gene matches: 9. The CDR3 region has the DNA TGCGCCAGCAGCACCGGGCACGGGACTAAAGAGACCCAGTACTTC. Translated: CASSTGHGTKETQYF.

Here the CDR3 reads CASSYLRDTEAFF. The CDR3, as DNA: TGTGCCAGCAGTTACCTCAGGGACACTGAAGCTTTCTTT. The V gene is TRBV6-5, the J gene TRBJ1-1, with D perhaps TRBD1 (5 bases). V lost 2 bases, J lost 3 bases, and 7 bases lay in between. The CDR3 loop spans 13 amino acids. CDR1 and CDR2 (germline): MNHEY, SVGAGI.